One sample yielded the 20 T cell receptor beta chains listed below, sequenced in a study of blood T cells in healthy people across ages. Primed by a sample-barcoded 5' primer and a J-beta primer mix, a second PCR proceeded for 7 to 11 cycles. TCRdb reanalysed the 5' RACE reads using MiXCR and keeps one entry per CDR3 protein. Here the sample spans about 620,000 distinct CDR3 sequences, 20% to 25% being singletons. The material sequenced was blood. The receptors stem from a man aged 65 to 79 in good health.

V and J are TRBV11-2 and TRBJ2-5; a weak D match, TRBD1 (6 bases). From germline, CDR1 is SGHAT and CDR2 FQNNGV. The CDR3 covers 16 residues. The V gene lost 1 base and the J gene lost 1 base, with 13 bases spanning the gap. CDR3 in DNA: TGTGCCAGCAGCTTAGTGTCAGGGGCGGCCCAAGAGACCCAGTACTTC. Protein product: CASSLVSGAAQETQYF.

Remarks on this clonotype: This clone may be a read error of a much larger clone one base away. The V call is TRBV28, the J call TRBJ2-1; TRBD2 agrees at 7 bases. Germline V gives CDR1 MDHEN, CDR2 SYDVKM. The CDR3 runs 15 residues. CDR3 sequence reads: CVSSLGLSQGNEQFF. Here the CDR3 DNA reads TGTGTCAGCAGTTTGGGACTATCCCAAGGTAATGAGCAGTTCTTC. Supplemented by reference TRBV28 and TRBJ2-1, the full variable domain reads DVKVTQSSRYLVKRTGEKVFLECVQDMDHENMFWYRQDPGLGLRLIYFSYDVKMKEKGDIPEGYSVSREKKERFSLILESASTNQTSMYLCVSSLGLSQGNEQFFGPGTRLTVL.

V is TRBV21-1 and J is TRBJ2-5. TRBV21-1 is termed a pseudogene. This CDR3 contains 14 residues. The CDR3 region is CASSKAKGQETQYF. CDR3 nucleotides: TGTGCCAGCAGCAAAGCCAAGGGCCAAGAGACCCAGTACTTC.

V usage is TRBV20-1 and J usage is TRBJ2-5; 11 bases agree with TRBD2. Trimming at V came to 3 bases and at J to 5 bases, leaving 5 bases not matched to a gene. Germline CDR1 is DFQATT and CDR2 is SNEGSKA (reference sequence). This CDR3 is built from 14 residues. The CDR3 spells CSASLLAGEETQYF. The CDR3 DNA reads as TGCAGTGCTAGTTTACTAGCGGGAGAGGAGACCCAGTACTTC.

This clonotype was counted between two and nine times. The CDR3: CSASGTRVNEQFF. The CDR3 DNA reads TGCAGTGCTTCCGGGACTAGGGTCAATGAGCAGTTCTTC. V gene TRBV20-1 combines with J gene TRBJ2-5, with 8 bases fitting TRBD2. The J call is uncertain, as TRBJ2-1 better fits the DNA end. There are 13 residues in the CDR3. CDR1 and CDR2 (germline): DFQATT, SNEGSKA (reference sequence).

J is TRBJ2-5 and V is TRBV6-2 or TRBV6-3; D possibly matches TRBD1 or TRBD2 (6 bases each). The CDR3 length is 13 residues. Germline V gene data show CDR1 as MNHEY and CDR2 as SVGEGT. Trimming pared 5 bases from V and 8 bases from J, leaving 15 bases between. CDR3 residues: CASSGGYRDTQYF. As DNA, the CDR3 is TGTGCCAGCAGTGGAGGGTACAGGGACACCCAGTACTTC.

The chain uses TRBV29-1 and TRBJ2-2; D is possibly TRBD1 (6 bases). CDR3 length: 14 amino acids. Trimming cost V 4 bases and J 5 bases, with 14 bases left between them. CDR1 and CDR2 from the germline V gene are SQVTM and ANQGSEA. DNA for the CDR3: TGCAGCGTTGTGGGGGCGCGAGAAACCGGGGAGCTGTTTTTT. This sequence encodes CSVVGARETGELFF.

This clonotype was counted only a few times. Compared with germline, one end of the junction differs, possibly owing to a read error. The CDR3 DNA follows: TGTGCCAGCAGTACAACCGGGACTAGCGGGAGCCTCTACAAGCATTACTTC. This gives the protein CASSTTGTSGSLYKHYF. This rearrangement joins TRBV5-6 to TRBJ2-1; TRBD2 aligns across 14 bases. The CDR3 runs 17 residues. Germline loops: CDR1 SGHDT, CDR2 YYEEEE.

This clonotype has more than one count but fewer than ten. The chain uses TRBV6-5 and TRBJ2-7; TRBD1 matches at 8 bases. The CDR3 has 14 amino acids. CDR1 and CDR2 from the germline V gene are MNHEY and SVGAGI. Unmatched junction bases numbered 6, after V lost 2 bases and J lost 6 bases. DNA of the CDR3: TGTGCCAGCAGTTACGGACAGGGTAGGGGCGAGCAGTACTTC. It encodes CASSYGQGRGEQYF.

In this sample, this clonotype turned up a few times. V and J are TRBV14 and TRBJ2-7; 9 bases agree with TRBD1. CDR1 is SGHDN and CDR2 is FVKESK in the germline V gene. J lost 4 bases, V lost 3 bases, and 4 bases had no gene match. The CDR3 consists of 14 residues. CDR3 residues: CASSHWTGDYEQYF. The CDR3 nucleotides are TGTGCCAGCAGCCACTGGACAGGGGATTACGAGCAGTACTTC. Together with reference TRBV14 and TRBJ2-7, the CDR3 gives the full variable domain: EAGVTQFPSHSVIEKGQTVTLRCDPISGHDNLYWYRRVMGKEIKFLLHFVKESKQDESGMPNNRFLAERTGGTYSTLKVQPAELEDSGVYFCASSHWTGDYEQYFGPGTRLTVT.

With regard to this clonotype: Sequence at one end of the junction differs from germline and may be a read error. The V gene is TRBV12-3 or TRBV12-4, the J gene TRBJ2-3; D is unclear. This CDR3 is built from 11 residues. In nucleotides, the CDR3 is TGTGGCAGCGCCAGGACCGGTACGCAGTATTTT. It specifies CGSARTGTQYF.

This clonotype was counted at least ten times. This chain links TRBV6-2 or TRBV6-3 with TRBJ2-7; a weak D match, TRBD1 (5 bases). This CDR3 is built from 11 residues. CDR1 is MNHEY, CDR2 SVGEGT, per germline. The V end was cut by 6 bases, the J end by 3 bases, with 6 bases between. The CDR3 nucleotides read TGTGCCAGCAGGGACAACTACGAGCAGTACTTC. This encodes CASRDNYEQYF.

The J gene is TRBJ2-1, the V gene TRBV10-3; 7 bases align to TRBD2. Looked up from germline, CDR1 is ENHRY and CDR2 is SYGVKD. The V and J ends lost 10 bases and 0 bases, in that order; junction bases with no gene match: 9. The CDR3 is made up of 15 amino acids. The CDR3 nucleotides read TGTGCCACCCTCTCTAGCGGAGCCTCCTACAATGAGCAGTTCTTC. As protein: CATLSSGASYNEQFF.

This clonotype was observed at least ten times. This chain uses TRBV29-1 with TRBJ2-1; D call uncertain. The CDR3 sequence is 14 residues long. V gave up 4 bases and J gave up 4 bases, with 14 bases separating them. Germline V lookup: CDR1 SQVTM, CDR2 ANQGSEA. CDR3 sequence: CSVGRSANYNEQFF. The CDR3 DNA reads TGCAGCGTTGGCAGGTCAGCGAATTACAATGAGCAGTTCTTC.

This clonotype was found a few times. V and J are TRBV12-3 or TRBV12-4 and TRBJ2-3; D might be TRBD2 (5 bases). V lost 8 bases and J 4 bases, leaving 10 bases between the germline ends. This CDR3 has 12 residues. The CDR3 loop is CASGSIPDTQYF. CDR3 sequence (DNA): TGTGCCAGCGGGAGTATCCCAGATACGCAGTATTTT.

V and J are TRBV20-1 and TRBJ2-3; 7 positions agree with TRBD2. The germline V gene encodes CDR1 DFQATT and CDR2 SNEGSKA (reference sequence). The V and J ends lost 0 bases and 5 bases, in that order; junction bases with no gene match: 8. The CDR3 is made up of 15 amino acids. The CDR3 DNA is TGCAGTGCTAGAGAACCAGCGGGATCGGGAGATACGCAGTATTTT. It encodes CSAREPAGSGDTQYF.

This clonotype was detected only once. The chain links TRBV15 to TRBJ2-1, with D perhaps matching TRBD1 or TRBD2 (5 bases each). V lost 1 base to trimming and J lost 7 bases, with 11 bases between them. The CDR3 has 14 residues. From germline, CDR1 is LNHNV and CDR2 YYDKDF (reference sequence). CDR3 nucleotides: TGTGCCACCAGCAGAGGGGGGACCAAAAATGAGCAGTTCTTC. This sequence encodes CATSRGGTKNEQFF. Looking up the rest from reference TRBV15 and TRBJ2-1 gives the full variable domain: DAMVIQNPRYQVTQFGKPVTLSCSQTLNHNVMYWYQQKSSQAPKLLFHYYDKDFNNEADTPDNFQSRRPNTSFCFLDIRSPGLGDTAMYLCATSRGGTKNEQFFGPGTRLTVL.

The CDR3 loop is CASSRSQGAYGYTF. In nucleotides, the CDR3 is TGCGCCAGCAGCCGAAGCCAGGGGGCTTATGGCTACACCTTC. The chain uses TRBV4-3 and TRBJ1-2; TRBD1 matches 8 bases. J lost 5 bases, V lost 4 bases, and 6 bases had no gene match. CDR3 length equals 14 residues. Germline CDR1 LGHNA, CDR2 YSLEER.

This clonotype was seen only a few times. This sequence joins TRBV7-9 and TRBJ2-6, with 8 bases fitting TRBD1. V was clipped by 5 bases and J by 0 bases; unmatched bases: 15. CDR3 size: 20 residues. Germline CDR1 SEHNR, CDR2 FQNEAQ (reference sequence). The CDR3 DNA reads as TGTGCCAGCAGCACGATTTCAGGGGACAGGTTCGACTCTGGGGCCAACGTCCTGACTTTC. Amino acids: CASSTISGDRFDSGANVLTF.

In its sample, this clonotype was seen a few times. CDR3 coding DNA: TGCGCCAGCAGCTTGGCTATGGACAGGGCCACGGAGACCCAGTACTTC. Residues: CASSLAMDRATETQYF. This chain connects TRBV5-1 to TRBJ2-5; 8 bases match TRBD1. Germline assignment: CDR1 SGHRS and CDR2 YFSETQ. The V gene end was trimmed by 0 bases and the J gene end by 5 bases; junction bases not matched to a gene: 9. The CDR3 totals 16 residues.